One and the same sample provided the 9 T cell receptor beta chains below, sequenced in a study of CD8+ T cells in alopecia areata. The treatment was: oral pan-JAK inhibitor, 5-10 mg twice daily. TCR sequencing used cDNA made by reverse transcription of extracted RNA. Measured with immunoSEQ multiplex PCR; TCRdb has only the in-frame clones, and not every one. The table shows approximately 280,000 clones, with about 62% occurring only once. Sample: CD4+ T cells sorted from blood, taken at week 24, from a patient treated with tofacitinib. These receptors all come from a human donor with alopecia areata.

This clone was seen only a few times. The chain employs TRBV30 and TRBJ2-3; D remains unclear. Looked up from germline, CDR1 is GTSNPN and CDR2 is SVGIG (reference sequence). Trimming shortened V by 0 bases and J by 0 bases, and 16 bases separated the two germline ends. This CDR3 is built from 17 residues. This chain's CDR3 is CAWSVGTLPLSTDTQYF. The CDR3 coding sequence is TGTGCCTGGAGTGTAGGTACTCTCCCGTTAAGCACAGATACGCAGTATTTT.

V is TRBV4-1 and J is TRBJ2-7; D remains unclear. Germline V lookup: CDR1 MGHRA, CDR2 YSYEKL. This CDR3 contains 12 residues. Trimming took off 3 bases at V and 10 bases at J, with 13 bases between the two ends. CDR3 in DNA: TGCGCCAGCAGCCACCACACGGGTGAACAGTACTTC. Its protein is CASSHHTGEQYF.

This clone has just a few counts. This CDR3 is CASSFRDSGNTIYF. The CDR3 region has the DNA TGTGCCAGCAGCTTTAGGGACTCTGGAAACACCATATATTTT. V and J are TRBV7-2 and TRBJ1-3; D remains ambiguous. CDR1 SGHTA and CDR2 FQGNSA come from the germline V gene. The CDR3 covers 14 residues. V lost 3 bases and J lost 0, with 6 bases in between.

J is TRBJ2-1 and V is TRBV29-1, with 8 bases that match TRBD2. The germline V gene has CDR1 SQVTM and CDR2 ANQGSEA. CDR3 length: 14 residues. Unmatched junction bases numbered 13, after V lost 8 bases and J lost 7 bases. For the CDR3, the DNA is TGCAGCCAAGACCGTGGACTAGCCAGGAATGAGCAGTTCTTC. Translating it yields CSQDRGLARNEQFF.

This clone has just a few counts. This chain uses TRBV29-1 with TRBJ1-2; D remains unclear. Trimming shortened V by 6 bases and J by 8 bases, and 13 bases separated the two germline ends. The length of the CDR3 is 11 residues. Germline CDR1 and CDR2: SQVTM and ANQGSEA. The CDR3 is CSVWASWGYTF. The CDR3 DNA is TGCAGCGTCTGGGCGTCTTGGGGCTACACCTTC.

This clone occurred a few times. The rearrangement uses TRBV7-2 and TRBJ2-1, with 10 bases aligning to TRBD2. Looked up from germline, CDR1 is SGHTA and CDR2 is FQGNSA. V lost 6 bases to trimming and J lost 0 bases; unmatched junction nucleotides: 8. The CDR3 has 17 amino acids. The DNA for the CDR3 is TGTGCCAGCAGACTTAGCGGGGGGCCGGGCTCCTACAATGAGCAGTTCTTC. This translates into CASRLSGGPGSYNEQFF.

The chain has TRBV4-3 and TRBJ2-7; the match to TRBD1 covers 7 bases. Germline V gene lookup returns CDR1 LGHNA and CDR2 YSLEER. CDR3 length: 10 residues. Trimming at V came to 8 bases and at J to 10 bases, leaving 5 bases not matched to a gene. CDR3 protein: CASLRQGQYF. The CDR3 DNA is TGCGCCAGCCTAAGACAGGGTCAGTACTTC.

This clone was seen more than once but under ten times. The chain joins TRBV27 to TRBJ2-7; no clear D. From germline, CDR1 is MNHEY and CDR2 SMNVEV (reference sequence). The CDR3 is 14 residues long. V was shortened by 5 bases and J by 0 bases, with 11 bases between the two germline ends. The CDR3 loop is CASSPRRDSYEQYF. In DNA, the CDR3 is TGTGCCAGCAGTCCCCGGCGAGACTCCTACGAGCAGTACTTC.

This clone turned up a few times. The chain couples TRBV29-1 to TRBJ2-2; D may be TRBD1 or TRBD2 (5 bases each). The CDR3 contains 13 residues. The germline CDR1 and CDR2 sequences are SQVTM and ANQGSEA. V gave up 7 bases and J gave up 3 bases, with 12 bases separating them. The CDR3: CSAQGTHTGELFF. In DNA, the CDR3 is TGCAGCGCCCAAGGGACCCACACCGGGGAGCTGTTTTTT.